One and the same sample provided the 17 T cell receptor beta chains below, sequenced in a study of blood T cell repertoires in COVID-19. TCRdb's table, derived via immunoSEQ multiplex PCR, lists solely in-frame clones and lacks some. The profile shows some 240,000 clones, 88% of them singletons. The sequenced sample consisted of PBMCs or T cells enriched from blood (not recorded which). The receptor source for this set is a woman aged 40 to 55 who had been exposed to COVID-19.

The chain joins TRBV6-4 to TRBJ2-1, with a weak D call TRBD1 (5 bases). The germline CDR1 and CDR2 sequences are MRHNA and SNTAGT. V dropped 3 bases and J dropped 8 bases, with 8 bases sitting between them. This CDR3 has 12 residues. The CDR3 region has the DNA TGTGCCAGCAGTGAGCAGGGCGATGAGCAGTTCTTC. This translates into CASSEQGDEQFF.

The gene calls are TRBV5-1 and TRBJ2-3; D may be TRBD2 (5 bases). The CDR3 spans 14 residues. The germline V gene has CDR1 SGHRS and CDR2 YFSETQ. V dropped 4 bases and J dropped 0 bases, with 9 bases sitting between them. CDR3 sequence reads: CASSRAESTDTQYF. The CDR3 DNA reads TGCGCCAGCAGCAGAGCGGAGAGCACAGATACGCAGTATTTT.

In DNA, the CDR3 is TGCGCCAGCAGTCAATCAGAAATTCGACTGGGTGGCGGACTAGCCAAAAACATTCAGTACTTC. Amino acid sequence: CASSQSEIRLGGGLAKNIQYF. The chain joins TRBV23-1 to TRBJ2-4, with D perhaps TRBD2 (5 bases). TRBV23-1 is reported as an ORF; its role is uncertain. Deletions cut 0 bases from V and 0 bases from J, with 24 bases between. CDR3 size: 21 residues.

For this clone: One end of the junction varies from germline; a read error may be responsible. The V call is TRBV5-1, the J call TRBJ1-2, with D possibly being TRBD1 (6 bases). Germline V lookup: CDR1 SGHRS, CDR2 YFSETQ. This CDR3 region has 12 residues. CDR3 in amino acids: CASSTGSDGYTF. In nucleotides, the CDR3 is TGTGCCAGCAGCACAGGGTCCGATGGCTACACCTTC.

The CDR3 is CASSYSFQTEAFF. The CDR3, as DNA: TGTGCCAGCAGTTACTCATTCCAGACTGAAGCTTTCTTT. J is TRBJ1-1 and V is TRBV6-2 or TRBV6-3; no definite D call. Trimming took off 0 bases at V and 5 bases at J, with 7 bases between the two ends. Germline V gene lookup returns CDR1 MNHEY and CDR2 SVGEGT. The CDR3 is made up of 13 amino acids.

The V and J genes are TRBV25-1 and TRBJ2-1; TRBD1 matches at 10 bases. V lost 3 bases, J lost 7 bases, and 9 bases stayed unmatched. Germline CDR1 reads MGHDK; CDR2 reads SYGVNS. The CDR3 runs to 16 residues. The CDR3 nucleotides are TGTGCCAGCAGTGATACCGGGACAGGGGTTAGAAATGAGCAGTTCTTC. This codes for CASSDTGTGVRNEQFF.

The V gene is TRBV7-9, the J gene TRBJ2-2; TRBD2 matches at 8 bases. The length of the CDR3 is 18 residues. Germline V gene data show CDR1 as SEHNR and CDR2 as FQNEAQ (reference sequence). V was clipped by 5 bases and J by 4 bases; unmatched bases: 15. CDR3 bases: TGTGCCAGCAGCCGTAATTCGGGGGGGCTACGTGTCACCGGGGAGCTGTTTTTT. Protein sequence: CASSRNSGGLRVTGELFF. Using reference TRBV7-9 and TRBJ2-2 for the parts outside the CDR3, the full variable domain is DTGVSQNPRHKITKRGQNVTFRCDPISEHNRLYWYRQTLGQGPEFLTYFQNEAQLEKSRLLSDRFSAERPKGSFSTLEIQRTEQGDSAMYLCASSRNSGGLRVTGELFFGEGSRLTVL.

The CDR3 sequence is CASSPTRGETQYF. DNA of the CDR3: TGCGCCAGCAGCCCCACGAGAGGAGAGACCCAGTACTTC. The chain couples TRBV4-3 to TRBJ2-5; no definite D call. CDR1 and CDR2 from the germline V gene are LGHNA and YSLEER. The CDR3 runs 13 residues. V lost 4 bases and J 4 bases, leaving 10 bases between the germline ends.

The chain has TRBV4-2 and TRBJ2-2; no definite D call. This CDR3 has 13 amino acids. V lost 3 bases, J lost 5 bases, and 7 bases lay in between. From germline, CDR1 is LGHNA and CDR2 YNFKEQ. The CDR3, as DNA: TGTGCCAGCAGCCAGACATCGACCGGGGAGCTGTTTTTT. It is translated as CASSQTSTGELFF.

In its sample, this clone was seen once. This sequence joins TRBV19 and TRBJ1-1; 7 bases map to TRBD1. V lost 5 bases to trimming and J lost 11 bases; unmatched junction nucleotides: 8. Germline V gene lookup returns CDR1 LNHDA and CDR2 SQIVND (reference sequence). CDR3 size: 12 residues. Here the CDR3 reads CASSLRGETAFF. The CDR3 nucleotides are TGTGCCAGTAGTCTCAGGGGGGAAACGGCTTTCTTT.

V and J are TRBV6-2 or TRBV6-3 and TRBJ1-2; D unclear. This CDR3 is 14 amino acids long. The V end lost 5 bases, the J end lost 7 bases, and 17 bases lay between the germline ends. Germline V lookup: CDR1 MNHEY, CDR2 SVGEGT. Here the CDR3 reads CASSPPRGLGGYTF. CDR3 sequence (DNA): TGTGCCAGCAGTCCACCCCGGGGATTGGGTGGCTACACCTTC.

CDR3 nucleotides: TGTGCCAGCTCACCTCCCTGGACTAGTCAGTACGTC. The encoded protein is CASSPPWTSQYV. This chain connects TRBV18 to TRBJ2-7; 7 nucleotides agree with TRBD2. After removal of 3 bases from V and 10 bases from J, the junction contained 6 bases not matched to a gene. The CDR3 length is 12 residues. Germline CDR1 KGHSH, CDR2 LQKENI.

The V gene is TRBV6-5, the J gene TRBJ1-4; TRBD1 matches at 8 bases. The CDR3 is 14 residues long. V lost 2 bases, J lost 7 bases, and 3 bases stayed unmatched. Germline assignment: CDR1 MNHEY and CDR2 SVGAGI. CDR3 bases: TGTGCCAGCAGTTACGCGGACAGGGTTGAAAAACTGTTTTTT. Translated: CASSYADRVEKLFF.

The chain links TRBV6-4 to TRBJ2-1; no clear D gene. CDR1 is MRHNA and CDR2 is SNTAGT in the germline V gene. The V end was cut by 0 bases, the J end by 5 bases, with 14 bases between. The length of the CDR3 is 16 residues. This CDR3 is CASSDSLQIRNNEQFF. The CDR3 DNA is TGTGCCAGCAGTGACTCCTTACAGATACGGAACAATGAGCAGTTCTTC.

The chain has TRBV7-9 and TRBJ2-7; D not resolved. Trimming took 5 bases from V and 6 from J, leaving 8 bases between them. In germline, CDR1 is SEHNR, CDR2 FQNEAQ (reference sequence). This CDR3 is 11 amino acids long. DNA of the CDR3: TGTGCCAGCAGCCCAGGTGCCGAGCAGTACTTC. This codes for CASSPGAEQYF. Full variable domain (missing parts from reference TRBV7-9 and TRBJ2-7): DTGVSQNPRHKITKRGQNVTFRCDPISEHNRLYWYRQTLGQGPEFLTYFQNEAQLEKSRLLSDRFSAERPKGSFSTLEIQRTEQGDSAMYLCASSPGAEQYFGPGTRLTVT.

This chain links TRBV5-4 with TRBJ2-2; D possibly corresponds to TRBD2 (5 bases). The V gene's germline CDR1 is SGHNT and CDR2 YYREEE (reference sequence). Trimming took 0 bases from V and 4 from J, leaving 13 bases between them. CDR3 length: 16 amino acids. The CDR3 loop is CASSLAFGESTGELFF. CDR3 sequence (DNA): TGTGCCAGCAGCTTGGCCTTTGGGGAGAGCACCGGGGAGCTGTTTTTT.

This chain uses TRBV6-1 with TRBJ2-7; 8 bases align to TRBD1. The germline V gene encodes CDR1 MNHNS and CDR2 SASEGT. V lost 3 bases and J lost 4; bases outside the gene matches: 5. This CDR3 is built from 14 residues. CDR3 DNA sequence: TGTGCCAGCAGTGACAGGGGGCTTACGTACGAGCAGTACTTC. Residues: CASSDRGLTYEQYF.